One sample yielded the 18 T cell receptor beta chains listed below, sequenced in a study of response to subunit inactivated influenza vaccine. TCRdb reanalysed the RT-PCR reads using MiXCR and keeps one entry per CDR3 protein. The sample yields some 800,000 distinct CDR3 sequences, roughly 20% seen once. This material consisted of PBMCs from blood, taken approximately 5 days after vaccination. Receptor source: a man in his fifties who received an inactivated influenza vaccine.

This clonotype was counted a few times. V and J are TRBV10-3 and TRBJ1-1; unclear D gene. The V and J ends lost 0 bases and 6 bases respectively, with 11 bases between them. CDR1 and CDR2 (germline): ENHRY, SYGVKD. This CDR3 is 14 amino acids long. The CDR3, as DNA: TGTGCCATCAGTGAGTCACAAGGTAACGCTGAAGCTTTCTTT. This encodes CAISESQGNAEAFF.

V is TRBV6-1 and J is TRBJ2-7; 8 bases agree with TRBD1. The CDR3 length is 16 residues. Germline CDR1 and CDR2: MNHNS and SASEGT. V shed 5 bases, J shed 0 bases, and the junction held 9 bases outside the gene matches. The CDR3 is CASSRTGRINSYEQYF. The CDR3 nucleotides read TGTGCCAGCAGTAGGACAGGGCGGATTAACTCCTACGAGCAGTACTTC.

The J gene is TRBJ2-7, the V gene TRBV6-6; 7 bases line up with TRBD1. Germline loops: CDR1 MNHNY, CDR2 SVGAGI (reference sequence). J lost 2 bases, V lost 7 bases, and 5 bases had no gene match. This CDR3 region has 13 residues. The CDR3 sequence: CASTGQETYEQYF. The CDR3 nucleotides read TGTGCCAGCACCGGACAGGAGACCTACGAGCAGTACTTC.

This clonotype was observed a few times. This CDR3 reads CASSLVAEGKNEQFF. The CDR3 region has the DNA TGCGCCAGCAGCTTGGTGGCGGAGGGAAAGAATGAGCAGTTCTTC. The J gene is TRBJ2-1, the V gene TRBV5-1; a possible D gene is TRBD2 (6 bases). The V gene lost 0 bases and the J gene lost 7 bases, with 14 bases spanning the gap. The CDR3 consists of 15 residues. The germline CDR1 and CDR2 sequences are SGHRS and YFSETQ. Looking up the rest from reference TRBV5-1 and TRBJ2-1 gives the full variable domain: KAGVTQTPRYLIKTRGQQVTLSCSPISGHRSVSWYQQTPGQGLQFLFEYFSETQRNKGNFPGRFSGRQFSNSRSEMNVSTLELGDSALYLCASSLVAEGKNEQFFGPGTRLTVL.

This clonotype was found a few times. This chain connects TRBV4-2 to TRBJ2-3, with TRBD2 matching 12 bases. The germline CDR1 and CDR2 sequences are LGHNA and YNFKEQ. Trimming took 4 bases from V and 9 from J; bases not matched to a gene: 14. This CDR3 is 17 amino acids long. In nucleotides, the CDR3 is TGTGCCAGCAGCCTTCTCGGACTAGCGGGGACACAGGGGACGCAGTATTTT. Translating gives CASSLLGLAGTQGTQYF.

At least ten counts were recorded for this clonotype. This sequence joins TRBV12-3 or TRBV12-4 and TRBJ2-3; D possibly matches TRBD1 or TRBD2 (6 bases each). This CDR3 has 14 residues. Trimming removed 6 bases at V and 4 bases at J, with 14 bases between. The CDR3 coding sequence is TGTGCCAGCAGCCTGGGGGGCCGGGCAGATACGCAGTATTTT. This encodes CASSLGGRADTQYF.

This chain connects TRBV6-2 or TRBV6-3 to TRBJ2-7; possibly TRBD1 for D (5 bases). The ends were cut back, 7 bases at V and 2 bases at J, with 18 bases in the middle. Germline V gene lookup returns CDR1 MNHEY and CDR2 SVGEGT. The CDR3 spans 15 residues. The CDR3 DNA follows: TGTGCCAGCACCACAGACAGAGAGATTCCCTACGAGCAGTACTTC. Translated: CASTTDREIPYEQYF.

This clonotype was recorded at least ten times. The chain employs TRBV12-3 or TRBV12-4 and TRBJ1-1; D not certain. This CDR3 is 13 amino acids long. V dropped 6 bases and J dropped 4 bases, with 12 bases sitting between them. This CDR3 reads CASSTSPGTEAFF. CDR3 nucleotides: TGTGCCAGCAGCACATCACCAGGCACTGAAGCTTTCTTT.

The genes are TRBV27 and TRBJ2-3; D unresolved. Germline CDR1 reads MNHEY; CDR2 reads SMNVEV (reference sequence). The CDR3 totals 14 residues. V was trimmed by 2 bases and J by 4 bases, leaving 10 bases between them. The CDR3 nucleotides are TGTGCCAGCAGTTTAGTGCGTGCTGCAGATACGCAGTATTTT. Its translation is CASSLVRAADTQYF.

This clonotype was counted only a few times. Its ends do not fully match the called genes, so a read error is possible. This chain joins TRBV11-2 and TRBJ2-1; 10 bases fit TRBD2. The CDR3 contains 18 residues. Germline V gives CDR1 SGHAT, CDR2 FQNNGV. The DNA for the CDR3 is TGTTCCAGCAGCCCCCGGGCGGGTAGCGGGGGGTCCTACAATGAGCAGTTCTTC. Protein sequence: CSSSPRAGSGGSYNEQFF.

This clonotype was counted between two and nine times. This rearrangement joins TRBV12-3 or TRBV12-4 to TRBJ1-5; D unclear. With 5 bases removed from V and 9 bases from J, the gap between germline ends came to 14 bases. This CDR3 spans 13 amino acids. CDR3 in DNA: TGTGCCAGCAGTCCGGGCGACGGTAGGCCCCAGCATTTT. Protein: CASSPGDGRPQHF.

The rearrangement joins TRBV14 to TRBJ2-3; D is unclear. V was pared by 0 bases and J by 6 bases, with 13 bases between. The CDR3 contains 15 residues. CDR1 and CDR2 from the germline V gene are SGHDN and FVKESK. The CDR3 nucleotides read TGTGCCAGCAGCCAAGAAATGGGAAGTCGGGATACGCAGTATTTT. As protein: CASSQEMGSRDTQYF.

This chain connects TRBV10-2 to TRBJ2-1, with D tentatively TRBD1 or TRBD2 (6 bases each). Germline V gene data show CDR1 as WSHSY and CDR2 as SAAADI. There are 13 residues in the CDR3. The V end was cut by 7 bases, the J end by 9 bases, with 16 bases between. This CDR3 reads CASMSGASPEQFF. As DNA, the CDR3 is TGCGCCAGCATGTCGGGGGCCAGTCCTGAGCAGTTCTTC.

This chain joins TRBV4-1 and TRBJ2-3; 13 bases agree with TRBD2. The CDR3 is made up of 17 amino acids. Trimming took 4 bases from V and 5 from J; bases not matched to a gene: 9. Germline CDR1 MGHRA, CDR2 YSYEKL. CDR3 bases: TGCGCCAGCAGCCTGACGCAACTAGCGGGGGGGAGAGATACGCAGTATTTT. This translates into CASSLTQLAGGRDTQYF.

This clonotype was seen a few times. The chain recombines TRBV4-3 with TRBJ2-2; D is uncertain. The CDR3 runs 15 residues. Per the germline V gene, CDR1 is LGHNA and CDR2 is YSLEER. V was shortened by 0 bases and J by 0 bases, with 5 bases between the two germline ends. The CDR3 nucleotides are TGCGCCAGCAGCCAAGATGTCCCGAACACCGGGGAGCTGTTTTTT. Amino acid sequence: CASSQDVPNTGELFF.

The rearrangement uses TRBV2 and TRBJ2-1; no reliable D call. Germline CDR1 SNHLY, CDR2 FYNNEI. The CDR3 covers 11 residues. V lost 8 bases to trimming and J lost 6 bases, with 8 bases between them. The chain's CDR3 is CASAGFNEQFF. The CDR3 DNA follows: TGTGCCAGCGCAGGATTCAATGAGCAGTTCTTC.

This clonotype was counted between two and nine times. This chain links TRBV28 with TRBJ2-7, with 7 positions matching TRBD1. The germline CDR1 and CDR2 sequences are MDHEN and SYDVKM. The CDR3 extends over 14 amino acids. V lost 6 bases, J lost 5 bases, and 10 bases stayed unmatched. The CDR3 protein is CASRQTGTGHEQYF. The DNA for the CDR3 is TGTGCCAGCAGGCAGACAGGGACGGGGCACGAGCAGTACTTC.

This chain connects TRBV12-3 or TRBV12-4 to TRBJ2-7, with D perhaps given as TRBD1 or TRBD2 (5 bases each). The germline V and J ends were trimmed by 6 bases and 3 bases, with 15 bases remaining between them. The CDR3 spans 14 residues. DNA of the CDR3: TGTGCCAGCAGCCGGGACCAGCCCCACTACGAGCAGTACTTC. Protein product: CASSRDQPHYEQYF.